This T cell receptor beta chain originates from a study of T-cell memory formation after mild COVID-19. At the level of the study: For the most part, TCR clusters were specific to one donor.

From the 5' RACE reads, TCRdb called clonotypes with MiXCR, one entry per CDR3 protein. This table has roughly 560,000 distinct CDR3 sequences, about a fifth appearing once. The sample was PBMCs or a T cell subset sorted from them (not recorded which). This sequence originates from an adult woman who had mild COVID-19 (a few samples of this study predate the infection). Cell type and time point are not known.

The CDR3 DNA reads as TGCGCCAGCAGCCAAGATAGGGCTAGCGAAGGTCGCGAGCAGTACTTC. Amino acids: CASSQDRASEGREQYF. V usage is TRBV4-1 and J usage is TRBJ2-7, with D perhaps matching TRBD2 (6 bases). The CDR3 covers 16 residues. Looked up from germline, CDR1 is MGHRA and CDR2 is YSYEKL. The germline V and J ends were trimmed by 0 bases and 6 bases, with 18 bases remaining between them.